Following are 29 T cell receptor beta chains from one sample sequenced in a study of T-cell reconstitution after alpha-beta-depleted transplantation in children. TCRbeta library construction was performed incorporating unique molecular identifiers. In TCRdb, the PCR reads were re-called with MiXCR into one record per CDR3 protein. The table lists about 230,000 distinct CDR3 sequences, about 11% of them singletons, with 28% in the top ten. Source: PBMCs, taken before TCRalphabeta/CD19-depleted stem cell transplant. All receptors come from a child younger than two with acute myeloid leukemia, due to receive a stem cell transplant.

This clonotype occurred a few times. This chain connects TRBV28 to TRBJ2-1; TRBD1 agrees at 9 bases. The CDR3 covers 14 residues. V lost 6 bases, J lost 8 bases, and 8 bases stayed unmatched. In germline, CDR1 is MDHEN, CDR2 SYDVKM. This chain's CDR3 is CASSSGQGSDEQFF. DNA for the CDR3: TGTGCCAGCAGCTCGGGACAGGGTAGCGATGAGCAGTTCTTC. Using reference TRBV28 and TRBJ2-1 for the parts outside the CDR3, the full variable domain is DVKVTQSSRYLVKRTGEKVFLECVQDMDHENMFWYRQDPGLGLRLIYFSYDVKMKEKGDIPEGYSVSREKKERFSLILESASTNQTSMYLCASSSGQGSDEQFFGPGTRLTVL.

This clonotype was recorded many times. In nucleotides, the CDR3 is TGCGCCAGCAGCTTTTCGGGAGGGGACGATACGCAGTATTTT. Its translation: CASSFSGGDDTQYF. This rearrangement joins TRBV5-1 to TRBJ2-3; the match to TRBD2 covers 8 bases. This CDR3 contains 14 residues. Germline lookup yields CDR1 SGHRS and CDR2 YFSETQ. V lost 2 bases and J lost 6; bases outside the gene matches: 5.

This clonotype has at least ten counts. The rearrangement links TRBV10-3 to TRBJ1-2; D is unclear. Germline V gene data show CDR1 as ENHRY and CDR2 as SYGVKD. V dropped 0 bases and J dropped 5 bases, with 10 bases sitting between them. The CDR3 is 14 amino acids. CDR3 loop: CAISESDGLYGYTF. CDR3 nucleotide sequence: TGTGCCATCAGTGAGTCGGACGGATTATATGGCTACACCTTC.

The V gene is TRBV5-4, the J gene TRBJ1-1; 7 positions agree with TRBD1. Germline-derived CDR1 and CDR2 are SGHNT and YYREEE (reference sequence). Trimming cost V 3 bases and J 4 bases; bases outside gene matches: 9. This CDR3 is built from 15 residues. The CDR3 region has the DNA TGTGCCAGCAGCTCCGGGACAGACGGGACCACTGAAGCTTTCTTT. It translates to CASSSGTDGTTEAFF.

This clonotype was seen at least ten times. The CDR3 nucleotides read TGTGCCAGCATCCAAGGTCCCTACGAGCAGTACTTC. Amino acids: CASIQGPYEQYF. The V gene is TRBV11-2, the J gene TRBJ2-7, with D hard to call. Per germline, CDR1 SGHAT and CDR2 FQNNGV. Between the trimmed V and J ends, which lost 7 bases and 2 bases, there was a span of 9 bases. The CDR3 is 12 amino acids. Combining the CDR3 with reference TRBV11-2 and TRBJ2-7 gives the whole variable domain EAGVAQSPRYKIIEKRQSVAFWCNPISGHATLYWYQQILGQGPKLLIQFQNNGVVDDSQLPKDRFSAERLKGVDSTLKIQPAKLEDSAVYLCASIQGPYEQYFGPGTRLTVT.

This clonotype was counted many times. V gene TRBV28 combines with J gene TRBJ2-1, with D perhaps TRBD2 (6 bases). In germline, CDR1 is MDHEN, CDR2 SYDVKM. V gave up 5 bases and J gave up 4 bases, with 9 bases separating them. The CDR3 runs 13 residues. CDR3 in DNA: TGTGCCAGCAGTACGACTAGTTACAATGAGCAGTTCTTC. Residues: CASSTTSYNEQFF.

This clonotype was observed many times. The chain is built from TRBV5-1 and TRBJ2-1, with 14 bases identical to TRBD2. CDR3 length: 17 residues. V lost 1 base and J lost 5; bases outside the gene matches: 5. Per germline, CDR1 SGHRS and CDR2 YFSETQ. CDR3 loop: CASSLPGTSGSHNEQFF. CDR3 nucleotide sequence: TGCGCCAGCAGCTTGCCCGGGACTAGCGGGAGCCACAATGAGCAGTTCTTC.

The chain uses TRBV20-1 and TRBJ2-7; D gene uncertain. Trimming pared 5 bases from V and 4 bases from J, leaving 6 bases between. CDR1 DFQATT and CDR2 SNEGSKA come from the germline V gene (reference sequence). CDR3 size: 10 residues. CDR3 sequence reads: CSAHRYEQYF. The CDR3 nucleotides are TGCAGTGCTCACCGGTACGAGCAGTACTTC.

At least ten counts were recorded for this clonotype. The chain employs TRBV28 and TRBJ2-2, with 7 bases identical to TRBD1. CDR1 and CDR2 (germline): MDHEN, SYDVKM. This CDR3 comprises 15 residues. V lost 6 bases, J lost 0 bases, and 4 bases stayed unmatched. The CDR3 bases are TGTGCCAGCAGGAAGGGGGCTTCGAACACCGGGGAGCTGTTTTTT. It yields the protein CASRKGASNTGELFF.

This clonotype was seen many times. This chain joins TRBV5-1 and TRBJ2-3; D unresolved. Germline values: CDR1 SGHRS, CDR2 YFSETQ. The CDR3 has 16 amino acids. Trimming removed 3 bases at V and 2 bases at J, with 16 bases between. The CDR3 loop is CASSWTFGRTTDTQYF. CDR3 DNA sequence: TGCGCCAGCAGCTGGACCTTTGGGCGGACCACAGATACGCAGTATTTT.

Turning to this clonotype: This may come from a read error, since a much larger clone is one base off. CDR3 DNA sequence: TGCAGCGTTGGGCGGCGACAGGCCGGTGACTACACCTTC. Its translation is CSVGRRQAGDYTF. The chain carries TRBV29-1 and TRBJ1-2, with a possible D match to TRBD1 (6 bases). Germline assignment: CDR1 SQVTM and CDR2 ANQGSEA. V was cut by 4 bases and J by 10 bases, with 19 bases left in between. The CDR3 has 13 residues.

This clonotype has at least ten counts. The V gene is TRBV5-1, the J gene TRBJ2-2; 7 bases match TRBD2. V shed 3 bases, J shed 1 base, and the junction held 12 bases outside the gene matches. Looked up from germline, CDR1 is SGHRS and CDR2 is YFSETQ. The CDR3 extends over 18 amino acids. CDR3 in amino acids: CASSWTWPGGQNTGELFF. As DNA, the CDR3 is TGCGCCAGCAGCTGGACCTGGCCGGGAGGCCAGAACACCGGGGAGCTGTTTTTT.

Ten or more counts support this clonotype. V gene TRBV5-6 combines with J gene TRBJ2-1; tentatively, D is TRBD1 (5 bases). V was trimmed by 4 bases and J by 4 bases, leaving 15 bases between them. From germline, CDR1 is SGHDT and CDR2 YYEEEE. This CDR3 region has 15 residues. This CDR3 is CASSRLTGVYNEQFF. DNA of the CDR3: TGTGCCAGCAGCCGATTAACAGGAGTATACAATGAGCAGTTCTTC. The full variable domain, its missing parts supplied by reference TRBV5-6 and TRBJ2-1, is DAGVTQSPTHLIKTRGQQVTLRCSPKSGHDTVSWYQQALGQGPQFIFQYYEEEERQRGNFPDRFSGHQFPNYSSELNVNALLLGDSALYLCASSRLTGVYNEQFFGPGTRLTVL.

The table lists this clonotype with many counts. The chain combines TRBV12-3 or TRBV12-4 with TRBJ2-4; weak D call: TRBD1 (6 bases). V lost 5 bases and J 5 bases, leaving 19 bases between the germline ends. CDR3 size: 16 residues. CDR3 sequence: CASSPRTVYGENIQYF. CDR3 nucleotide sequence: TGTGCCAGCAGTCCTAGGACAGTATATGGGGAAAACATTCAGTACTTC.

This clonotype came up many times. The chain uses TRBV6-4 and TRBJ2-2; a weak D match, TRBD1 (5 bases). V lost 3 bases to trimming and J lost 4 bases, with 6 bases between them. The CDR3 covers 13 residues. CDR1 and CDR2 from the germline V gene are MRHNA and SNTAGT. The CDR3 nucleotides are TGTGCCAGCAGTGAGCAGGGCACCGGGGAGCTGTTTTTT. Translation: CASSEQGTGELFF.

This clonotype appeared many times. This chain joins TRBV5-1 and TRBJ2-1; 11 positions agree with TRBD2. The CDR3 covers 16 residues. V dropped 0 bases and J dropped 6; count of bases not matched to a gene: 5. CDR1 is SGHRS, CDR2 YFSETQ, per germline. The DNA for the CDR3 is TGCGCCAGCAGCTTGGGGGCAACTAGCGGGAGCAATGAGCAGTTCTTC. Translating gives CASSLGATSGSNEQFF.

In this sample, this clonotype turned up many times. V gene TRBV5-1 combines with J gene TRBJ1-5, with TRBD1 identical over 7 bases. The ends lost 4 bases at V and 7 bases at J; junction bases unmatched: 8. The CDR3 is made up of 14 amino acids. Germline lookup yields CDR1 SGHRS and CDR2 YFSETQ. The CDR3 loop is CASSPGTEGQPQHF. CDR3 in DNA: TGCGCCAGCAGCCCCGGGACAGAAGGCCAGCCCCAGCATTTT.

This clonotype was counted ten times or more. The chain recombines TRBV7-9 with TRBJ1-2; D is perhaps TRBD1 (5 bases). V lost 1 base and J 8 bases, leaving 14 bases between the germline ends. CDR1 SEHNR and CDR2 FQNEAQ come from the germline V gene (reference sequence). This CDR3 contains 14 residues. CDR3 sequence (DNA): TGTGCCAGCAGCTTAGGGGGGGACTATTGGGGCTACACCTTC. The encoded protein is CASSLGGDYWGYTF.

This clonotype was recorded at least ten times. The J gene is TRBJ2-7, the V gene TRBV4-2; no clear D. Germline CDR1 reads LGHNA; CDR2 reads YNFKEQ. Trimming took 1 base from V and 5 from J, leaving 9 bases between them. This CDR3 has 13 amino acids. The CDR3 sequence: CASSQVYLHEQYF. The CDR3 nucleotides are TGTGCCAGCAGCCAAGTCTACCTCCACGAGCAGTACTTC.

At least ten counts were recorded for this clonotype. The chain is built from TRBV7-9 and TRBJ2-2; D is uncertain. CDR3 length: 16 amino acids. Germline V gives CDR1 SEHNR, CDR2 FQNEAQ (reference sequence). Trimming stripped 5 bases from V and 5 bases from J, with 18 bases between. This chain's CDR3 is CASSKKIWTQTGELFF. CDR3 bases: TGTGCCAGCAGCAAGAAGATCTGGACCCAGACCGGGGAGCTGTTTTTT.

This chain links TRBV20-1 with TRBJ2-3, with D possibly matching TRBD1 (7 bases). Germline values: CDR1 DFQATT, CDR2 SNEGSKA (reference sequence). The CDR3 length is 17 residues. DNA of the CDR3: TGCTGCGCTAGAGATCCAAGCGGGCCGACAGGGACAGATACGCAGTATTTT. Residues: CCARDPSGPTGTDTQYF.

As to this clonotype: An end of the junction does not agree with germline; a read error may underlie this. CDR3 sequence reads: CASSVAGARFGTQYF. The CDR3, as DNA: TGTGCCAGCAGTGTAGCCGGGGCCCGTTTCGGTACGCAGTATTTT. The chain links TRBV12-3 or TRBV12-4 to TRBJ2-3; D possibly uses TRBD1 or TRBD2 (5 bases each). The CDR3 consists of 15 residues.

The table lists this clonotype with many counts. The rearrangement uses TRBV7-2 and TRBJ2-5; D is possibly TRBD2 (7 bases). The germline V gene encodes CDR1 SGHTA and CDR2 FQGNSA. The germline V and J ends were trimmed by 2 bases and 5 bases, with 15 bases remaining between them. The CDR3 has 15 amino acids. This CDR3 is CASSLLGGGGETQYF. The CDR3 DNA reads TGTGCCAGCAGCTTACTTGGGGGGGGCGGGGAGACCCAGTACTTC.

This clonotype has ten or more counts. The chain uses TRBV9 and TRBJ2-3, with D perhaps TRBD2 (6 bases). CDR3 length: 14 amino acids. Germline V gene data show CDR1 as SGDLS and CDR2 as YYNGEE. Trimming shortened V by 8 bases and J by 2 bases, and 15 bases separated the two germline ends. The CDR3 region is CASKQGGSTDTQYF. For the CDR3, the DNA is TGTGCCAGTAAGCAGGGAGGATCCACAGATACGCAGTATTTT. Using reference TRBV9 and TRBJ2-3 for the parts outside the CDR3, the full variable domain is DSGVTQTPKHLITATGQRVTLRCSPRSGDLSVYWYQQSLDQGLQFLIQYYNGEERAKGNILERFSAQQFPDLHSELNLSSLELGDSALYFCASKQGGSTDTQYFGPGTRLTVL.

This clonotype was recorded at least ten times. The V call is TRBV7-9, the J call TRBJ1-1, with 12 bases fitting TRBD1. The germline V gene has CDR1 SEHNR and CDR2 FQNEAQ (reference sequence). The CDR3 contains 15 residues. The ends lost 7 bases at V and 8 bases at J; junction bases unmatched: 11. The CDR3 nucleotides read TGTGCCAGCAAATTTTCGGGACAGGGGGCAATGGAAGCTTTCTTT. Residues: CASKFSGQGAMEAFF.

This clonotype was found many times. The V call is TRBV18, the J call TRBJ2-3, with D possibly being TRBD2 (5 bases). Trimming stripped 3 bases from V and 0 bases from J, with 10 bases between. CDR3 length: 15 residues. CDR1 and CDR2 from the germline V gene are KGHSH and LQKENI. The CDR3 loop is CASSPDYLSTDTQYF. The CDR3 DNA follows: TGTGCCAGCTCACCTGACTACCTCAGCACAGATACGCAGTATTTT.

This clonotype was detected ten times or more. The V gene is TRBV11-2, the J gene TRBJ1-1, with D tentatively TRBD1 (6 bases). CDR3 length equals 15 residues. V was cut by 5 bases and J by 0 bases, with 13 bases left in between. Germline CDR1 and CDR2: SGHAT and FQNNGV. The CDR3 DNA is TGTGCCAGCAGCGGAAACAGGGTCCTGAACACTGAAGCTTTCTTT. Translating it yields CASSGNRVLNTEAFF.

This clonotype showed up just a few times. This chain connects TRBV11-3 to TRBJ2-1; D unresolved. CDR1 is SGHNT and CDR2 is YENEEA in the germline V gene. V was pared by 3 bases and J by 6 bases, with 6 bases between. The CDR3 length is 12 residues. This CDR3 is CASSLTVNEQFF. CDR3 nucleotides: TGTGCCAGCAGCTTGACGGTCAATGAGCAGTTCTTC.

This clonotype was recorded many times. This sequence joins TRBV12-3 or TRBV12-4 and TRBJ2-1, with 11 bases identical to TRBD2. This CDR3 contains 15 residues. With V trimmed by 5 bases and J by 5 bases, 5 bases remained unmatched. DNA of the CDR3: TGTGCCAGCAGTCCTCTAGCGGGGGGAGACAATGAGCAGTTCTTC. This encodes CASSPLAGGDNEQFF.